This T cell receptor (beta chain) was obtained from a study of blood T cells in healthy people across ages. Every sample had a minimum of 6 million PBMCs isolated. Concerning this clonotype itself: Antigen: not known.

The authors ran a second PCR of about 6 to 11 cycles using a sample-barcoded 5' primer and a J-beta primer mix. From the 5' RACE reads, TCRdb called clonotypes with MiXCR, one entry per CDR3 protein. The table includes approximately 800,000 distinct CDR3 sequences, around 62% detected once. Study results and limitations: In long-lived donors, naive CD4+ cell counts and diversity exceeded those of aged donors. Observed TCR beta diversity per million T cells went down as age went up. This fall followed a roughly linear course with age. There was no known CMV status for donors, so expanded clonotype changes were possibly confounded.

With 1 base clipped from V and 7 bases from J, the junction kept 0 bases outside the gene matches. CDR1 and CDR2 from the germline V gene are LGHNA and YSLEER. The CDR3 totals 14 residues. The TCR sequence derives from a young man in good health. Sequencing used blood. The rearrangement uses TRBV4-3 and TRBJ1-6; 8 nucleotides align to TRBD1. CDR3 sequence: CASSQGDRNSPLHF. The CDR3 DNA sequence: TGCGCCAGCAGCCAAGGGGACAGGAATTCACCCCTCCACTTT.